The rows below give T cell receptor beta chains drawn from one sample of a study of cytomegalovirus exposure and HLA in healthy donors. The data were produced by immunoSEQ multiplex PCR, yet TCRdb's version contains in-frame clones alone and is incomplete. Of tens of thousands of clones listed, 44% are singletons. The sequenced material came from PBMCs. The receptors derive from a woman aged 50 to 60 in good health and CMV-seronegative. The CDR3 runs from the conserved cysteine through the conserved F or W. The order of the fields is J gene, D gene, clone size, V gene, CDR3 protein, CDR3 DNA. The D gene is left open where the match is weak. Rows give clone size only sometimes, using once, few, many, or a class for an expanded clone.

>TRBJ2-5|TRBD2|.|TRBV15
CATSRLMTSGEETQYF
TGTGCCACCAGCAGGCTGATGACTAGCGGGGAAGAGACCCAGTACTTC
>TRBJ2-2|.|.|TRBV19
CASNTIHRNTGELFF
TGTGCCAGTAACACAATCCACAGAAACACCGGGGAGCTGTTTTTT
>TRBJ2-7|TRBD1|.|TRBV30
CAWSGTGKGYEQYF
TGTGCCTGGAGTGGGACAGGGAAAGGGTACGAGCAGTACTTC
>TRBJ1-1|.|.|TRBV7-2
CASSLVGGVNTEAFF
TGTGCCAGCAGCTTAGTGGGGGGGGTGAACACTGAAGCTTTCTTT
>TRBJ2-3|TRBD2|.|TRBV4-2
CASSRGPSGGAADTQYF
TGTGCCAGCAGCCGCGGGCCTAGCGGGGGGGCCGCAGATACGCAGTATTTT
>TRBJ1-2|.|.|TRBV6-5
CASKAGGYGYTF
TGTGCCAGCAAAGCGGGGGGGTATGGCTACACCTTC
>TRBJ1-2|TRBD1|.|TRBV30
CAWSGPRRGTYGYTF
TGTGCCTGGAGTGGCCCACGCAGGGGGACCTATGGCTACACCTTC
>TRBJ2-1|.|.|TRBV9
CASSVRGADNEQFF
TGTGCCAGCAGCGTACGGGGGGCCGATAATGAGCAGTTCTTC
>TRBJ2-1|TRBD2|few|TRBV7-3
CASSSRLAGYNEQFF
TGTGCCAGCAGCTCAAGACTAGCGGGGTACAATGAGCAGTTCTTC
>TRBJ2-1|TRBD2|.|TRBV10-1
CASSGSGGAGSYNEQFF
TGCGCCAGCAGTGGTAGCGGGGGGGCGGGCTCCTACAATGAGCAGTTCTTC
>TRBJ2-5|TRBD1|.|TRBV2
CASSKTGGRGETQYF
TGTGCCAGCAGTAAAACAGGGGGCAGAGGCGAGACCCAGTACTTC
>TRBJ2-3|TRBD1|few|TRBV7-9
CASSLRDSTQYF
TGTGCCAGCAGCTTACGGGACAGTACGCAGTATTTT
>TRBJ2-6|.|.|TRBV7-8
CASSYSQGSGANVLTF
TGTGCCAGCAGCTACTCCCAGGGATCAGGGGCCAACGTCCTGACTTTC
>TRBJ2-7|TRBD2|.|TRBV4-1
CASSPTSGRTYEQYF
TGCGCCAGCAGCCCAACGAGCGGGAGGACCTACGAGCAGTACTTC
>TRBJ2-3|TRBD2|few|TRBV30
CAWEKSGSGGDTQYF
TGTGCCTGGGAGAAAAGCGGGAGCGGGGGAGATACGCAGTATTTT
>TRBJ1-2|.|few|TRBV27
CASSSNAAGYGYTF
TGTGCCAGCAGTTCTAACGCGGCGGGCTATGGCTACACCTTC
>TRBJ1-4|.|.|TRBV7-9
CASSWDTSNEKLFF
TGTGCCAGCAGCTGGGACACGAGTAATGAAAAACTGTTTTTT
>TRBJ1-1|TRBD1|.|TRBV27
CASSSDRPGLGTEAFF
TGTGCCAGCAGTTCGGACAGGCCAGGGTTGGGAACTGAAGCTTTCTTT
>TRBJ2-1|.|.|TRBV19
CASSIPLLSETYNEQFF
TGTGCCAGTAGTATCCCATTACTCAGCGAGACCTACAATGAGCAGTTCTTC
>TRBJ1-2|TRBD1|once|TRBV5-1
CASTPQGAFYGYTF
TGCGCCAGCACCCCGCAGGGGGCATTCTATGGCTACACCTTC
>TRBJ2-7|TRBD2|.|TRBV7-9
CASSSRASGIHEQYF
TGTGCCAGCAGCTCTCGGGCTAGCGGGATACACGAGCAGTACTTC
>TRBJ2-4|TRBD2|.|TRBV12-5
CASGLVLGSGAIQYF
TGTGCTAGTGGTTTGGTATTGGGGAGCGGGGCCATTCAGTACTTC
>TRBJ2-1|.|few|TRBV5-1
CASSLDTRPVNEQFF
TGCGCCAGCAGCTTGGACACTAGGCCAGTCAATGAGCAGTTCTTC
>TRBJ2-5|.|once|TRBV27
CASTLSVGGLQETQYF
TGTGCCAGCACTTTAAGCGTCGGGGGTCTCCAAGAGACCCAGTACTTC
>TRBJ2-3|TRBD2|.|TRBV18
CASSTGTSGSLDTQYF
TGTGCCAGCTCAACCGGGACTAGCGGGAGTTTAGATACGCAGTATTTT
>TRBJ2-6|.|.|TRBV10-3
CAISDSSGANVLTF
TGTGCCATCAGTGATAGCTCTGGGGCCAACGTCCTGACTTTC
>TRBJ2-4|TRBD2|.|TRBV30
CAWSKSGLAGDSIQYF
TGTGCCTGGAGTAAGTCGGGACTAGCGGGAGATAGCATTCAGTACTTC
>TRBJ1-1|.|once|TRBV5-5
CASSLALNTEAFF
TGTGCCAGCAGCTTGGCCTTGAACACTGAAGCTTTCTTT
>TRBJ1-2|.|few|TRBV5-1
CASSLTGPTDSILYGYTF
TGCGCCAGCAGCCTGACAGGCCCGACCGACTCCATCCTCTATGGCTACACCTTC
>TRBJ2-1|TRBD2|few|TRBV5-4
CASSLDSGRANEQFF
TGTGCCAGCAGCTTGGATAGCGGGAGGGCAAATGAGCAGTTCTTC
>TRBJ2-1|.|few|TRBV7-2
CASSSDPGSYNEQFF
TGTGCCAGCAGCTCCGATCCGGGGAGCTACAATGAGCAGTTCTTC
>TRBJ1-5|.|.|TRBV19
CASTTRNQPQHF
TGTGCCAGTACTACTCGAAATCAGCCCCAGCATTTT
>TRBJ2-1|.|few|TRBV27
CASRAVGLPRSEQFF
TGTGCCAGCAGAGCCGTGGGACTCCCGCGGAGTGAGCAGTTCTTC
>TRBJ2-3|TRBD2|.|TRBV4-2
CASSQVSGGAGDTQYF
TGTGCCAGCAGCCAAGTTAGCGGGGGGGCCGGAGATACGCAGTATTTT
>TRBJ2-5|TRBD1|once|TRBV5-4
CASSPGTEETQYF
TGTGCCAGCAGCCCTGGGACAGAAGAGACCCAGTACTTC
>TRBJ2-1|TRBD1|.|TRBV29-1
CSVSGTGAYNEQFF
TGCAGCGTTTCCGGGACAGGGGCCTACAATGAGCAGTTCTTC
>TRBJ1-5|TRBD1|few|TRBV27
CASSLRTGGNQPQHF
TGTGCCAGCAGTTTAAGGACAGGGGGCAATCAGCCCCAGCATTTT
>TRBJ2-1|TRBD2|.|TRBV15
CATSRDPLSATSGSRSHEQFF
TGTGCCACCAGCAGAGACCCCCTTTCGGCCACTAGCGGGAGTCGGTCCCATGAGCAGTTCTTC
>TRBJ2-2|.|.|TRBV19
CASSPGHTNTGELFF
TGTGCCAGTAGTCCGGGACATACGAACACCGGGGAGCTGTTTTTT
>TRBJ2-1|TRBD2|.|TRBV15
CATSSHRTSGRGYEQFF
TGTGCCACCAGCAGCCATCGAACTAGCGGGAGAGGGTATGAGCAGTTCTTC
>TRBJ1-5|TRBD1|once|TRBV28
CASSSPPGQGTDQPQHF
TGTGCCAGCAGTTCCCCTCCGGGACAGGGGACCGATCAGCCCCAGCATTTT
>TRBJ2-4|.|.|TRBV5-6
CASSLRGTKNIQYF
TGTGCCAGCAGCTTGCGGGGAACCAAAAACATTCAGTACTTC
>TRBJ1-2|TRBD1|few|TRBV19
CARRTGGTYGYTF
TGTGCCAGAAGGACAGGGGGCACCTATGGCTACACCTTC
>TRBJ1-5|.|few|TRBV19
CASSITAARGNQPQHF
TGTGCCAGTAGTATTACAGCAGCTCGCGGCAATCAGCCCCAGCATTTT
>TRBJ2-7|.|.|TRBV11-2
CASSLAGTNEQYF
TGTGCCAGCAGCTTAGCCGGGACAAACGAGCAGTACTTC
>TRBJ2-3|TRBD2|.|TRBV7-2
CASLKTGGRPDTQYF
TGTGCCAGCCTAAAGACGGGGGGACGCCCAGATACGCAGTATTTT
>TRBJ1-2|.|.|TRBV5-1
CASSLSPGWTPTNYGYTF
TGCGCCAGCAGCTTGTCCCCCGGATGGACTCCTACTAACTATGGCTACACCTTC
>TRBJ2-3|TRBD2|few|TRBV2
CASRGTSGGGDTQYF
TGTGCCAGCAGGGGTACTAGCGGGGGAGGAGATACGCAGTATTTT
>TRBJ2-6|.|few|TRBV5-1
CASSPGILSSGANVLTF
TGCGCCAGCAGCCCAGGGATCCTCAGCTCTGGGGCCAACGTCCTGACTTTC
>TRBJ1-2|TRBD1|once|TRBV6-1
CASLPGQGGGYTF
TGTGCCAGTCTACCGGGACAGGGAGGTGGCTACACCTTC
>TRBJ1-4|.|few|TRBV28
CASSAGATRATNEKLFF
TGTGCCAGCAGCGCAGGGGCCACTAGGGCAACTAATGAAAAACTGTTTTTT
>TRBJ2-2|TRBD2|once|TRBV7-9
CASSQAETSGTTGELFF
TGTGCCAGCAGCCAGGCGGAGACTAGCGGGACAACCGGGGAGCTGTTTTTT
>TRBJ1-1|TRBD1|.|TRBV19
CASIITDRPNTEAFF
TGTGCCAGTATTATTACGGACAGGCCCAACACTGAAGCTTTCTTT
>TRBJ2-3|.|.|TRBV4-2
CASSRGQSTDTQYF
TGTGCCAGCAGCCGGGGCCAGAGCACAGATACGCAGTATTTT
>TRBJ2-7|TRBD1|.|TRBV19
CASSSLTGTYEQYF
TGTGCCAGTAGTTCCCTGACAGGGACCTACGAGCAGTACTTC
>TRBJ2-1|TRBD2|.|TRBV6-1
CASSATSGSSFF
TGTGCCAGCAGCGCAACTAGCGGGAGTTCGTTCTTC
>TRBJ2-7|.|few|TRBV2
CASSVADSYEQYF
TGTGCCAGCAGTGTGGCAGATTCCTACGAGCAGTACTTC
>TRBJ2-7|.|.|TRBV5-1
CASSLGGSEQYF
TGCGCCAGCAGCTTGGGGGGCTCGGAGCAGTACTTC
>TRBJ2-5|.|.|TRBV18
CASSPPGQGGKETQYF
TGTGCCAGCTCACCACCCGGCCAGGGTGGGAAGGAGACCCAGTACTTC